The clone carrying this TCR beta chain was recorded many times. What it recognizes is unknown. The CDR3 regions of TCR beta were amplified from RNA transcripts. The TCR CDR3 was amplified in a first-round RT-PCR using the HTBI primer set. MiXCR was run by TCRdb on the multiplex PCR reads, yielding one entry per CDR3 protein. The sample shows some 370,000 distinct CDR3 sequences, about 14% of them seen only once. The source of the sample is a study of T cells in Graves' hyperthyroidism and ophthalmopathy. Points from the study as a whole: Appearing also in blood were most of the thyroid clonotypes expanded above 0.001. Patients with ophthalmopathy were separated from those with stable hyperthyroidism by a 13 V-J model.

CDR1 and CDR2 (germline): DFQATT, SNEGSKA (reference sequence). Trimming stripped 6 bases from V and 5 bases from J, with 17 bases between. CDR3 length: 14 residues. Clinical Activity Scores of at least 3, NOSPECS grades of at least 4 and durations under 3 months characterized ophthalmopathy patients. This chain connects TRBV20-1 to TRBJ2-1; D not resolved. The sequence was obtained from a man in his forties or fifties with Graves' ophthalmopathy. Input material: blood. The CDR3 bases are TGCAGTGCCTTAGACATTCTAAAGGACAATGAGCAGTTCTTC. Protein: CSALDILKDNEQFF.